This T cell receptor beta chain was sequenced for a study of T cell responses to AZD1222 COVID-19 vaccine. Germline loops: CDR1 KGHSH, CDR2 LQKENI. Deletions cut 4 bases from V and 7 bases from J, with 19 bases between. CDR3 size: 15 residues. Method: immunoSEQ multiplex PCR; TCRdb's copy keeps in-frame clones and lacks some. The data contain approximately 150,000 clones, 80% to 95% of them seen just once; the ten biggest clones take up roughly 1.2%. Sample: peripheral blood, taken 28 days after the second AZD1222 dose. The chain couples TRBV18 to TRBJ1-2, with TRBD1 as a possible D gene (5 bases). The receptor comes from an adult who received the AZD1222 COVID-19 vaccine. This CDR3 is CASSLGDFGPPGYTF. DNA for the CDR3: TGTGCCAGCTCACTTGGGGACTTTGGGCCTCCTGGCTACACCTTC.